This T cell receptor (beta chain) was found in a study of cytomegalovirus exposure and HLA in healthy donors. Study outcomes and limitations: In a later analysis, a genetic analysis reported fewer productive-TCR N-insertions in an Asian-associated ancestry cluster than the cohort average. The study designated about 160 TCR beta chains cytomegalovirus-associated.

PCR primers comprised 60 Vbeta and 13 Jbeta primers. Sequenced by immunoSEQ multiplex PCR; TCRdb stores in-frame clones only, minus some. The table shows about 120,000 clones, with 50% to 75% occurring only once. Healthy bone marrow donors formed the donor group. The length of the CDR3 is 16 residues. Germline lookup yields CDR1 SEHNR and CDR2 FQNEAQ (reference sequence). V was trimmed by 1 base and J by 2 bases, leaving 14 bases between them. Points on this clone: Its antigen is undetermined.

Sequenced material: PBMCs. The chain is built from TRBV7-9 and TRBJ1-2, with TRBD1 as a possible D gene (5 bases). This TCR was sampled from a woman in her thirties or forties in good health and CMV-seropositive. The CDR3, as DNA: TGTGCCAGCAGCTTAGGGGGTAAGGGGATCAACTATGGCTACACCTTC. Translating gives CASSLGGKGINYGYTF. Complete variable domain (other parts from reference TRBV7-9 and TRBJ1-2): DTGVSQNPRHKITKRGQNVTFRCDPISEHNRLYWYRQTLGQGPEFLTYFQNEAQLEKSRLLSDRFSAERPKGSFSTLEIQRTEQGDSAMYLCASSLGGKGINYGYTFGSGTRLTVV.